Listed below are T cell receptor beta chains from one sample, sequenced in a study of blood T cell repertoires in COVID-19. This table comes from immunoSEQ multiplex PCR, and its TCRdb copy is limited to in-frame clones, with some not included. The data show around 200,000 clones, with about four fifths seen just once and 6% held by the top ten. Specimen: peripheral blood. These receptors were collected from a woman in her thirties or forties with COVID-19, enrolled during active disease. The CDR3 runs from the conserved cysteine through the conserved F or W. Not all rows give a size; the values are once, few, many and, for expanded clones, a class.

j_gene: TRBJ1-6
abundance: NA
v_gene: TRBV7-9
CDR3aa: CASSFDSYNSPLHF

j_gene: TRBJ1-5
abundance: once
v_gene: TRBV30
CDR3aa: CAWSLPGGHSNQPQHF

j_gene: TRBJ1-2
abundance: NA
v_gene: TRBV4-1
CDR3aa: CASSQDPSLKWGNYGYTF

j_gene: TRBJ2-1
abundance: NA
v_gene: TRBV7-6
CDR3aa: CASSLAAGQTYNEQFF

j_gene: TRBJ1-6
abundance: NA
v_gene: TRBV9
CDR3aa: CASSVGGTGNSPLHF

j_gene: TRBJ1-5
abundance: once
v_gene: TRBV6-5
CDR3aa: CASNQEGDQPQHF

j_gene: TRBJ2-1
abundance: NA
v_gene: TRBV7-9
CDR3aa: CASVEGLMDEQFF

j_gene: TRBJ2-2
abundance: NA
v_gene: TRBV10-3
CDR3aa: CAMTSETGELFF

j_gene: TRBJ2-2
abundance: NA
v_gene: TRBV19
CDR3aa: CASSLGLAGGRGTGELFF

j_gene: TRBJ2-1
abundance: NA
v_gene: TRBV5-4
CDR3aa: CASSSRGGENWFF

j_gene: TRBJ2-7
abundance: NA
v_gene: TRBV5-4
CDR3aa: CASSSTGTNSYEQYF

j_gene: TRBJ1-4
abundance: NA
v_gene: TRBV28
CDR3aa: CASSLTAKRGQKLFF

j_gene: TRBJ1-1
abundance: NA
v_gene: TRBV5-1
CDR3aa: CASSNRGDTEAFF

j_gene: TRBJ2-1
abundance: NA
v_gene: TRBV5-1
CDR3aa: CASSLQGSSYNEQFF

j_gene: TRBJ1-4
abundance: NA
v_gene: TRBV19
CDR3aa: CASKGAGNEKLFF

j_gene: TRBJ1-6
abundance: NA
v_gene: TRBV10-3
CDR3aa: CAISESQNSPLHF

j_gene: TRBJ1-1
abundance: NA
v_gene: TRBV30
CDR3aa: CAWSVRENTEAFF

j_gene: TRBJ2-5
abundance: NA
v_gene: TRBV4-1
CDR3aa: CASSQGGGGRETQYF

j_gene: TRBJ1-2
abundance: NA
v_gene: TRBV6-6
CDR3aa: CASSPREAGNYGYTF